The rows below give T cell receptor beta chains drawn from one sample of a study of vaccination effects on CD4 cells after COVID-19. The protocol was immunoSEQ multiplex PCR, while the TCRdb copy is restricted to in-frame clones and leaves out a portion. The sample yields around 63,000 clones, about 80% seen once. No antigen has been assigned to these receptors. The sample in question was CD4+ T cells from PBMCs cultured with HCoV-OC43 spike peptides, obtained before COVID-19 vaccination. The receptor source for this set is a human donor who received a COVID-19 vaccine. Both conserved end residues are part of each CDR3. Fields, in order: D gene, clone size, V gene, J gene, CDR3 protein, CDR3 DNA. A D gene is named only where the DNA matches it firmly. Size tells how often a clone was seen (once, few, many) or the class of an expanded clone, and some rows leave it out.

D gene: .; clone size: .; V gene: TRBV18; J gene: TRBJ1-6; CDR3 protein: CASSLSAGWNSPLHF; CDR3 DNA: TGTGCCAGCTCACTTAGTGCAGGGTGGAATTCACCCCTCCACTTT
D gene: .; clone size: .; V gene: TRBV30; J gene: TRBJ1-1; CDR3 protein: CAWSVRATNTEAFF; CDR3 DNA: TGTGCCTGGAGTGTACGGGCTACGAACACTGAAGCTTTCTTT
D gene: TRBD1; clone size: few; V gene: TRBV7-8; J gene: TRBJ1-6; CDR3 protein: CASSAPRGQGVNSPLHF; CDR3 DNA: TGTGCCAGCAGCGCTCCTAGGGGACAGGGGGTTAATTCACCCCTCCACTTT
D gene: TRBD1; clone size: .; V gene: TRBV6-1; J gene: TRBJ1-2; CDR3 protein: CASSEPTGGSGYTF; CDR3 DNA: TGTGCCAGCAGTGAACCGACAGGGGGCTCTGGCTACACCTTC
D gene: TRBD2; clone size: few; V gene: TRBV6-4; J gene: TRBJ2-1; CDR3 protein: CASRPGGRSGEQFF; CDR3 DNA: TGTGCCAGCAGGCCGGGGGGTAGGTCCGGTGAGCAGTTCTTC
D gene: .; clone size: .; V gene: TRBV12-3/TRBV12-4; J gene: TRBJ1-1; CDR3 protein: CASSLVGSEAFF; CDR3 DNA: TGTGCCAGCAGTTTAGTGGGGAGTGAAGCTTTCTTT
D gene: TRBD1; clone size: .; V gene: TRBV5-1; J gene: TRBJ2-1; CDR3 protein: CASSLVVVVGQGMRNEQFF; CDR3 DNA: TGCGCCAGCAGCTTGGTTGTGGTAGTGGGACAGGGCATGAGAAATGAGCAGTTCTTC
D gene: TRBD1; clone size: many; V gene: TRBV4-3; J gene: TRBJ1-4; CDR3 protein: CASSQAETGGNEKLFF; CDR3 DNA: TGCGCCAGCAGCCAAGCCGAGACAGGGGGCAACGAAAAACTGTTTTTT
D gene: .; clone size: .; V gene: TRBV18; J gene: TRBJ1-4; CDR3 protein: CASSRPTATNEKLFF; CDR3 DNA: TGTGCCAGCTCACGACCGACAGCAACTAATGAAAAACTGTTTTTT
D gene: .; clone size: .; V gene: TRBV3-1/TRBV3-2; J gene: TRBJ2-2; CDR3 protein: CASSLSRVTGELFF; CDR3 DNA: TGTGCCAGCAGCCTCAGCCGGGTCACCGGGGAGCTGTTTTTT
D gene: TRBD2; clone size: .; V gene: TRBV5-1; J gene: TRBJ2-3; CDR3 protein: CASSEGLAGALGDTQYF; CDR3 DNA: TGCGCCAGCAGCGAGGGACTAGCGGGCGCACTTGGAGATACGCAGTATTTT
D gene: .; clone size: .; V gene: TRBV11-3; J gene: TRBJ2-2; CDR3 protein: CASSFTGTGELFF; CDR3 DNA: TGTGCCAGCAGCTTTACAGGGACCGGGGAGCTGTTTTTT
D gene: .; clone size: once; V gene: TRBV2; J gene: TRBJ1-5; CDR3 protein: CASRPGVSGGPQHF; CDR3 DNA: TGTGCCAGCAGACCAGGGGTGTCGGGGGGTCCCCAGCATTTT
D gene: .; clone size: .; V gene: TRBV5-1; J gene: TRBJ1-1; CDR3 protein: CASSYREGTEAFF; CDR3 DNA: TGCGCCAGCAGCTACCGGGAAGGCACTGAAGCTTTCTTT
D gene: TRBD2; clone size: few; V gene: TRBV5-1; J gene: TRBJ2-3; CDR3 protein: CASSNILAGSTDTQYF; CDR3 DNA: TGCGCCAGCAGCAACATACTAGCGGGGAGCACAGATACGCAGTATTTT
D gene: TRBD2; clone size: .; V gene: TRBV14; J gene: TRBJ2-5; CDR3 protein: CASSQWSGGLQETQYF; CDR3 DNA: TGTGCCAGCAGCCAATGGAGCGGGGGGCTCCAAGAGACCCAGTACTTC
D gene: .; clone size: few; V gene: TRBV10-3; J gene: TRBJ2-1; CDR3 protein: CAIRSSGSEQFF; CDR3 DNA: TGTGCCATCAGGAGCTCAGGGAGTGAGCAGTTCTTC
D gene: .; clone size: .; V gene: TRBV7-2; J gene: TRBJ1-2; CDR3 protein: CASSEATGQSYGYTF; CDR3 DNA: TGTGCCAGCAGCGAAGCCACTGGACAGTCCTATGGCTACACCTTC
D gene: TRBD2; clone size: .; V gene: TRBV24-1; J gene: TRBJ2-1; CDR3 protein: CATSVFSGGANEQFF; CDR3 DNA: TGTGCCACCAGTGTTTTTAGCGGGGGGGCGAATGAGCAGTTCTTC
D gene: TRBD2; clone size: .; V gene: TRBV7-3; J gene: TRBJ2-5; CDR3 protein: CASSFSGGTETQYF; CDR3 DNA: TGTGCCAGCAGCTTTAGCGGGGGGACAGAGACCCAGTACTTC
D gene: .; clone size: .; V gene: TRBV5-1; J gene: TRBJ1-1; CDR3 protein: CASSLEGHLMNTEAFF; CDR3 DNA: TGCGCCAGCAGCTTGGAGGGACATCTCATGAACACTGAAGCTTTCTTT
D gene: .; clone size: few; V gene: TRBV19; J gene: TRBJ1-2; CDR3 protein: CASSIVAGGANYGYTF; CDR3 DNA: TGTGCCAGTAGTATAGTGGCCGGGGGCGCTAACTATGGCTACACCTTC
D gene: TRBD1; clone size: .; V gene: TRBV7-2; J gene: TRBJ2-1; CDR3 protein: CAIGQGASYNEQFF; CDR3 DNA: TGTGCCATCGGACAGGGCGCCTCCTACAATGAGCAGTTCTTC
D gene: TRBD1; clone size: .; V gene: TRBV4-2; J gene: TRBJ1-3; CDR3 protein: CASSQDYSKTGTGNTIYF; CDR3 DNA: TGTGCCAGCAGCCAAGATTACTCCAAGACAGGGACTGGAAACACCATATATTTT
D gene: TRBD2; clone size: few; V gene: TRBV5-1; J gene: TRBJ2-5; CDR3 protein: CASSWTSGGLQETQYF; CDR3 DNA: TGCGCCAGCAGCTGGACTAGCGGGGGCCTCCAAGAGACCCAGTACTTC
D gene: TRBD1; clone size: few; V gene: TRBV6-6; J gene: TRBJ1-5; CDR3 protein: CASRSTGGRNQPQHF; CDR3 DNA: TGTGCCAGCAGATCCACAGGGGGCCGCAATCAGCCCCAGCATTTT
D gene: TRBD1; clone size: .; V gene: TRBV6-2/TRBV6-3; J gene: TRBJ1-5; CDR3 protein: CASSPHRGGNQPQHF; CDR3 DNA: TGTGCCAGCAGCCCACACAGGGGTGGCAATCAGCCCCAGCATTTT
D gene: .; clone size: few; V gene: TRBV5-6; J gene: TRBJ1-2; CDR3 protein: CASSFPQGDGYTF; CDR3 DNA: TGTGCCAGCAGCTTCCCACAGGGCGATGGCTACACCTTC
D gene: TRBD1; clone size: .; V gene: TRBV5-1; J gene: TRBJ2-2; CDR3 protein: CASTLGQGLNTGELFF; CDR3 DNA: TGCGCCAGCACCCTCGGACAGGGGTTGAACACCGGGGAGCTGTTTTTT
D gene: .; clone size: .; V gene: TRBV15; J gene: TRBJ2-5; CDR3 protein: CATSNWSGQAETQYF; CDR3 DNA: TGTGCCACCAGCAATTGGTCGGGCCAGGCGGAGACCCAGTACTTC
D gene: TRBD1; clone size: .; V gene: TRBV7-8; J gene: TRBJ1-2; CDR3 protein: CASSIRQGPISSYGYTF; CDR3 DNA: TGTGCCAGCAGCATCCGACAGGGCCCAATATCTTCATATGGCTACACCTTC
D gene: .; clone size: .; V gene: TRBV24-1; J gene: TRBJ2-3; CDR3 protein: CATHSPQGTQYF; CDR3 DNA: TGTGCCACCCACAGTCCGCAGGGTACGCAGTATTTT
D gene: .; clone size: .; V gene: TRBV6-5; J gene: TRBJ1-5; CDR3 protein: CASSYSMGYQPQHF; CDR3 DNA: TGTGCCAGCAGTTACTCTATGGGTTATCAGCCCCAGCATTTT
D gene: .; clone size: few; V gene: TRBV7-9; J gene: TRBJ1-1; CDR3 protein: CASSPRRSNWNTEAFF; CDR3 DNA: TGTGCCAGCAGCCCCCGCCGCTCGAACTGGAACACTGAAGCTTTCTTT
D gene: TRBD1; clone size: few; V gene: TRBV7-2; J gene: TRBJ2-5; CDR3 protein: CASSRGQGETQYF; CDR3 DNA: TGTGCCAGCAGCCGCGGACAGGGCGAGACCCAGTACTTC
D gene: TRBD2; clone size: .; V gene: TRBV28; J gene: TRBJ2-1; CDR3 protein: CASSSQGGGYNEQFF; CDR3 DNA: TGTGCCAGCAGTTCCCAGGGCGGGGGCTACAATGAGCAGTTCTTC
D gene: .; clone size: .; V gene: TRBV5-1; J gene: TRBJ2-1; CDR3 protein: CASSLVVTQFYNEQFF; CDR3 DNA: TGCGCCAGCAGCTTGGTGGTAACACAATTCTACAATGAGCAGTTCTTC
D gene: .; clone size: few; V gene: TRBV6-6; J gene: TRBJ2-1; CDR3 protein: CASSYYYDNEQFF; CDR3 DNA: TGTGCCAGCAGTTACTACTACGACAATGAGCAGTTCTTC
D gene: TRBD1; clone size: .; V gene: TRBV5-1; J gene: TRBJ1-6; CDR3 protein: CASRSGTGGNSPLHF; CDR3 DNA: TGCGCCAGCAGATCCGGGACAGGCGGTAATTCACCCCTCCACTTT
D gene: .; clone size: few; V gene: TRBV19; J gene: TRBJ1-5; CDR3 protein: CASSQDRTNQPQHF; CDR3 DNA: TGTGCCAGTAGTCAGGACAGAACCAATCAGCCCCAGCATTTT
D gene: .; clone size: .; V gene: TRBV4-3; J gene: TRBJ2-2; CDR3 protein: CASSQDLFGGGAPTGELFF; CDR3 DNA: TGCGCCAGCAGCCAAGACTTATTTGGGGGGGGCGCGCCGACCGGGGAGCTGTTTTTT
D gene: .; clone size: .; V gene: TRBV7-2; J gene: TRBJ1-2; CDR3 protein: CASSLGWGAEGYTF; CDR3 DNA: TGTGCCAGCAGCTTAGGTTGGGGGGCCGAGGGCTACACCTTC
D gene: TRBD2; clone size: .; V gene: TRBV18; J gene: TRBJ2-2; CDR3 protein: CASSPPNSGGTANTGELFF; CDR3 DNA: TGTGCCAGCTCACCGCCTAACAGCGGGGGAACCGCGAACACCGGGGAGCTGTTTTTT
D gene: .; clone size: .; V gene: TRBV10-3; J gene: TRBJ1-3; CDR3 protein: CAISDALMGSGNTIYF; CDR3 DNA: TGTGCCATCAGTGACGCCCTGATGGGTTCTGGAAACACCATATATTTT
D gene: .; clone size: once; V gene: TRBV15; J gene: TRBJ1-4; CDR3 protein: CATSRGHPTNEKLFF; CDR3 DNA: TGTGCCACCAGCAGAGGACACCCAACTAATGAAAAACTGTTTTTT
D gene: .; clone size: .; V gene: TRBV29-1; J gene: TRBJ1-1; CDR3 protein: CSVPERGNTEAFF; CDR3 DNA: TGCAGCGTTCCCGAGAGGGGTAACACTGAAGCTTTCTTT
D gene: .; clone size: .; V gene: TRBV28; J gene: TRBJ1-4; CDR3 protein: CASSLTGKALFF; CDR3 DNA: TGTGCCAGCAGTTTAACAGGGAAAGCGCTGTTTTTT
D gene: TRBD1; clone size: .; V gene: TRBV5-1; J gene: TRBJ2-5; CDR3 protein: CASSLSGTGGQETQYF; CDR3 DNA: TGCGCCAGCAGCTTATCCGGGACAGGGGGCCAAGAGACCCAGTACTTC
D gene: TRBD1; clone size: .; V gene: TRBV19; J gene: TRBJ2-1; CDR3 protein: CASSIVDRVSNEQFF; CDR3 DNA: TGTGCCAGTAGTATAGTGGACAGGGTGAGCAATGAGCAGTTCTTC